This TCR beta chain was recovered during a study of response to subunit inactivated influenza vaccine. One entry per CDR3 protein results from TCRdb running MiXCR on the RT-PCR reads. The sample gives hundreds of thousands of distinct CDR3 sequences, around 14% of which show up once; 5.5% to 8% is in the top ten. There are a few counts of this clonotype. Here the sequenced sample was PBMCs from blood, taken 14 to 15 days before vaccination. The clonotype originates from a man aged 45 to 65 who received an inactivated influenza vaccine.

The CDR3: CASSLGSHTGELFF. The DNA of the CDR3 is TGTGCCAGCAGCCTAGGTTCCCACACCGGGGAGCTGTTTTTT. The chain joins TRBV9 to TRBJ2-2; D unresolved. CDR1 is SGDLS and CDR2 is YYNGEE in the germline V gene. Trimming removed 4 bases at V and 3 bases at J, with 10 bases between. CDR3 length equals 14 residues.